Listed below are T cell receptor beta chains from one sample, sequenced in a study of beta chain features in type 1 diabetes. Assay: immunoSEQ multiplex PCR; the TCRdb copy retains only in-frame clones and omits some. There are over 300,000 clones in the sample; around 8.5% occur only once, and 1% lies in the top ten. Sample: central memory CD4+ T cells from blood. The receptors were sampled from a man aged 30 to 45 with type 1 diabetes. Each CDR3 is given with its conserved first and last residue. A D gene is named only where the DNA matches it firmly. Clone size, where shown, is once, few, many, or a class for clones that have expanded.

j_call | v_call | clone_size | d_call | cdr3_aa | cdr3_nt
TRBJ2-3 | TRBV5-1 | - | - | CASRVSTDTQYF | TGCGCCAGCAGGGTGAGCACAGATACGCAGTATTTT
TRBJ1-6 | TRBV7-2 | - | - | CASSSREENSPLHF | TGTGCCAGCAGCTCCCGGGAGGAGAATTCACCCCTCCACTTT
TRBJ1-5 | TRBV18 | - | - | CASSPERNQPQHF | TGTGCCAGCTCACCAGAACGGAATCAGCCCCAGCATTTT
TRBJ1-4 | TRBV29-1 | many | TRBD1 | CSVEGTGREKLFF | TGCAGCGTTGAGGGGACAGGGAGGGAAAAACTGTTTTTT
TRBJ1-2 | TRBV6-5 | - | - | CASSTQGLWIF | TGTGCCAGCAGTACGCAGGGACTGTGGATATTC
TRBJ2-5 | TRBV5-4 | few | - | CASSLGSETQYF | TGTGCCAGCAGCTTAGGTTCCGAGACCCAGTACTTC
TRBJ1-2 | TRBV4-3 | few | - | CASSQVSWPGYGYTF | TGCGCCAGCAGCCAAGTCAGCTGGCCCGGGTATGGCTACACCTTC
TRBJ1-2 | TRBV29-1 | few | TRBD1 | CSAGTDYGYTF | TGCAGCGCTGGGACAGACTATGGCTACACCTTC
TRBJ2-5 | TRBV28 | few | TRBD1 | CASSRRTGQETQYF | TGTGCCAGCAGTCGGAGGACAGGCCAAGAGACCCAGTACTTC
TRBJ2-5 | TRBV5-1 | - | - | CASSLGQNQETQYF | TGCGCCAGCAGCTTGGGACAGAACCAAGAGACCCAGTACTTC
TRBJ1-1 | TRBV10-3 | - | TRBD1 | CAITGEVVGTEAFF | TGTGCCATTACAGGGGAAGTAGTGGGCACTGAAGCTTTCTTT
TRBJ2-5 | TRBV6-5 | few | - | CASSYPGVGTQYF | TGTGCCAGCAGTTACCCAGGGGTTGGGACCCAGTACTTC
TRBJ2-1 | TRBV6-5 | few | TRBD2 | CASSYSFLAGGLEQFF | TGTGCCAGCAGTTACTCGTTCCTAGCGGGGGGGCTTGAGCAGTTCTTC
TRBJ2-1 | TRBV5-6 | few | TRBD2 | CASGLADEQFF | TGTGCCAGCGGCCTAGCGGATGAGCAGTTCTTC
TRBJ2-3 | TRBV11-2 | few | TRBD2 | CASSFGGGRSDTQYF | TGTGCCAGCAGCTTCGGCGGGGGGAGATCTGATACGCAGTATTTT
TRBJ2-2 | TRBV7-9 | few | - | CASSLHLGAGELFF | TGTGCCAGCAGCTTACACCTCGGGGCCGGGGAGCTGTTTTTT
TRBJ2-2 | TRBV4-2 | few | - | CASSLDPLGSNTGELFF | TGTGCCAGCAGCCTCGATCCTCTCGGGAGTAACACCGGGGAGCTGTTTTTT